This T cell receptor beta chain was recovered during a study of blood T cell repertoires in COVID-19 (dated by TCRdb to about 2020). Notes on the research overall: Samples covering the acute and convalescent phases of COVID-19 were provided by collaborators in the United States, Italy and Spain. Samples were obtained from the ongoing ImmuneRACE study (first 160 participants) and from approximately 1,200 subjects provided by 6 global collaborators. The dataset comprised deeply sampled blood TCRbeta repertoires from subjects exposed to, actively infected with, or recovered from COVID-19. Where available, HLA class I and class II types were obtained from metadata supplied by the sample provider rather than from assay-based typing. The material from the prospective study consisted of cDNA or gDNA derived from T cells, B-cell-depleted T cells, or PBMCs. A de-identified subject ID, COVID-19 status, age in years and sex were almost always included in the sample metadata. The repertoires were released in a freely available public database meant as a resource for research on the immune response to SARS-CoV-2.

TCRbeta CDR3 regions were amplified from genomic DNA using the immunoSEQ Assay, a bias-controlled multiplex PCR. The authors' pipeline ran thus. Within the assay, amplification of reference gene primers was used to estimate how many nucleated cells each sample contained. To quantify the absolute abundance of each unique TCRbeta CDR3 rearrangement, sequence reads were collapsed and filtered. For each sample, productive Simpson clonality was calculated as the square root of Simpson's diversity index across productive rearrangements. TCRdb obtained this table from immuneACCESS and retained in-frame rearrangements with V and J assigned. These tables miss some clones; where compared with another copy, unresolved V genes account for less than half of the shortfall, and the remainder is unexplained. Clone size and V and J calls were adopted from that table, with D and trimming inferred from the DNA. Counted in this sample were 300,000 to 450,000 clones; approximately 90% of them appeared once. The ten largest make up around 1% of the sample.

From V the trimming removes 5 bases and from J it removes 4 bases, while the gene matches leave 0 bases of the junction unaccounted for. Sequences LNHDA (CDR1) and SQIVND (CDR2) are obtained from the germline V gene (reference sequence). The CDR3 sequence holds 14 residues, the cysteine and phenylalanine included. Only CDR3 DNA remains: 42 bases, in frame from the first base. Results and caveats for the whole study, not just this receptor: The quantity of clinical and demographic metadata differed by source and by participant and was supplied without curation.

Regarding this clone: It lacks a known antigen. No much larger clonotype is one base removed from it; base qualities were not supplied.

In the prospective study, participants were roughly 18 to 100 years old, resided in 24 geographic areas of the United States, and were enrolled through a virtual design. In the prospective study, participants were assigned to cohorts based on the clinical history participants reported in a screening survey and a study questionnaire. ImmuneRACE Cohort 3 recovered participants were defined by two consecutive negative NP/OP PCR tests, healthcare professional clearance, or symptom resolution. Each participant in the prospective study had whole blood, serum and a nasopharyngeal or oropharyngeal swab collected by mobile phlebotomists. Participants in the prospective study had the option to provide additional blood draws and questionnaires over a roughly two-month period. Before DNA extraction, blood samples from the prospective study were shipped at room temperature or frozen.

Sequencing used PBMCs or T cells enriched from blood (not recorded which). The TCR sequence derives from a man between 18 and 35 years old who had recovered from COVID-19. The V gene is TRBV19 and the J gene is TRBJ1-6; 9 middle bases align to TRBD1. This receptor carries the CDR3 CASSGQGYNSPLHF. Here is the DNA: TGTGCCAGTAGTGGACAGGGGTATAATTCACCCCTCCACTTT.